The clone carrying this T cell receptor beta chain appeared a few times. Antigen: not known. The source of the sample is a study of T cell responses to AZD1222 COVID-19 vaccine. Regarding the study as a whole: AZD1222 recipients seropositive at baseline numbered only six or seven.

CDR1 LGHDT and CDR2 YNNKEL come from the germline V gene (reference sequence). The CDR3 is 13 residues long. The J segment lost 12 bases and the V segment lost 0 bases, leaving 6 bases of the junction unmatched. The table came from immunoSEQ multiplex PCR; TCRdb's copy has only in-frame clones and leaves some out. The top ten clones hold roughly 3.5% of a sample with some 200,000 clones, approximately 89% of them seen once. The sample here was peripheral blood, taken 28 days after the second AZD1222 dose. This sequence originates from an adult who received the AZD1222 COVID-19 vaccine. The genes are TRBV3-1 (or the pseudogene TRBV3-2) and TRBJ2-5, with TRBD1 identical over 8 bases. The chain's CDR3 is CASSQDTGGPKYF. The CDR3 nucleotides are TGTGCCAGCAGCCAAGATACAGGGGGACCGAAGTACTTC.